The clone carrying this TCR beta chain was counted ten times or more. Its antigen is still unknown. Template switching, a step in the protocol, added a universal primer site, and cDNA carried unique molecular identifiers. TCRdb recomputed calls from the 5' RACE reads with MiXCR, one row per CDR3 protein. The sample includes 250,000 or so distinct CDR3 sequences, about 7.3% of them seen just once. The entry originates in a study of identical twins. Regarding the study as a whole: Twins shared out-of-frame alpha sequences with excess low generation probability. In cord blood, abundant beta clonotypes had fewer insertions; memory showed no trend. Zero-insertion analyses were open to partial confounding by invariant MAIT and iNKT cells.

The V gene end was trimmed by 4 bases and the J gene end by 0 bases; junction bases not matched to a gene: 2. Germline CDR1 reads LGHDT; CDR2 reads YNNKEL (reference sequence). The CDR3 runs to 15 residues. Another study also made use of these data, one on yellow fever vaccine responses in identical twins.

Sequencing was performed on memory (CD45RO+) T cells sorted from blood. The chain joins TRBV3-1 to TRBJ2-7; 11 bases agree with TRBD1. The receptor was derived from a woman in her late teens or twenties in good health. The CDR3 DNA sequence: TGTGCCAGCAGCCGGGGACAGGGGGTCTCCTACGAGCAGTACTTC. Translating it yields CASSRGQGVSYEQYF.